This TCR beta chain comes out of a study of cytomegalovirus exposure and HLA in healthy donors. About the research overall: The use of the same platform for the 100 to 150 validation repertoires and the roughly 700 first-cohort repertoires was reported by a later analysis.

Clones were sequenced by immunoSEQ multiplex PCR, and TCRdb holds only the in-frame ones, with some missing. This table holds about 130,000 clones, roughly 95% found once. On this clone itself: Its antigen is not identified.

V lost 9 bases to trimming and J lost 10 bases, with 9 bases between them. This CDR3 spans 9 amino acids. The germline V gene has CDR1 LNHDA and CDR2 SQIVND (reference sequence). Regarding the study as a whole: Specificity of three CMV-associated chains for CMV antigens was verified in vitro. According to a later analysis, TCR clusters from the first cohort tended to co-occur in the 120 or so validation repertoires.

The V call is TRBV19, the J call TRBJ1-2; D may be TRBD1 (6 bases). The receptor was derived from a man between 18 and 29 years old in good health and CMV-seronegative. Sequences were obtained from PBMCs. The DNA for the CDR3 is TGTGCCAGCGGACAGTTCTACACCTTC. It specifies CASGQFYTF.